The 7 T cell receptor beta chains in this list originate from one sample, sequenced in a study of shared clonotypes between healthy human individuals. Libraries were prepared by immunoSEQ multiplex PCR; TCRdb keeps only in-frame clonotypes and omits some of them. Of roughly 2 million clones in the sample, around 95% were seen once. Sequencing used naive CD4+ T cells sorted from blood. This sample's subset: CD45RA+ positively selected. All receptors derive from a man younger than 30 in good health.

J is TRBJ2-7 and V is TRBV9, with D uncertain. Germline V gene sequence: CDR1 SGDLS, CDR2 YYNGEE. CDR3 size: 14 residues. Trimming removed 3 bases at V and 0 bases at J, with 10 bases between. The CDR3 DNA follows: TGTGCCAGCAGCGCCCGGGTTTTCTCCTACGAGCAGTACTTC. It is translated as CASSARVFSYEQYF.

Here the CDR3 DNA reads TGTGCCAGCAGTGTAGGCAGTCTGAATAATTCACCCCTCCACTTT. It encodes CASSVGSLNNSPLHF. This chain uses TRBV2 with TRBJ1-6; no firm D call. Germline V gene lookup returns CDR1 SNHLY and CDR2 FYNNEI. V was shortened by 4 bases and J by 5 bases, with 12 bases between the two germline ends. The CDR3 runs to 15 residues.

This rearrangement joins TRBV18 to TRBJ1-1; D is ambiguous. The CDR3 loop spans 15 amino acids. With 8 bases removed from V and 4 bases from J, the gap between germline ends came to 20 bases. Looked up from germline, CDR1 is KGHSH and CDR2 is LQKENI. This CDR3 is CASREEELSGTEAFF. DNA of the CDR3: TGTGCCAGCCGGGAGGAGGAACTCTCGGGCACTGAAGCTTTCTTT.

The CDR3 loop is CASSQGRQGEYTEAFF. DNA for the CDR3: TGTGCCAGCAGCCAAGGGAGACAGGGAGAGTACACTGAAGCTTTCTTT. The chain combines TRBV4-2 with TRBJ1-1, with TRBD1 matching 7 bases. Germline V gene lookup returns CDR1 LGHNA and CDR2 YNFKEQ. J was trimmed by 3 bases and V by 1 base; bases with no gene match: 8. The CDR3 consists of 16 residues.

Comments on this clone: Other nucleotide sequences from this sample produce the same CDR3. This chain joins TRBV18 and TRBJ2-5; no clear D. The V end lost 3 bases, the J end lost 1 base, and 9 bases lay between the germline ends. The CDR3 consists of 14 residues. Germline CDR1 is KGHSH and CDR2 is LQKENI. The CDR3 bases are TGTGCCAGCTCACCTCTCGGTTCCCAAGAGACCCAGTACTTC. Its translation: CASSPLGSQETQYF.

The CDR3 DNA reads TGTGCCAGCGGTCTTCGGGAAGGAATACCCCTCCACTTT. Residues: CASGLREGIPLHF. This rearrangement joins TRBV28 to TRBJ1-6; D is uncertain. Germline assignment: CDR1 MDHEN and CDR2 SYDVKM. V lost 8 bases to trimming and J lost 12 bases, with 17 bases between them. This CDR3 has 13 residues. The full variable domain, completed using reference TRBV28 and TRBJ1-6, is DVKVTQSSRYLVKRTGEKVFLECVQDMDHENMFWYRQDPGLGLRLIYFSYDVKMKEKGDIPEGYSVSREKKERFSLILESASTNQTSMYLCASGLREGIPLHFGNGTRLTVT.

This chain uses TRBV4-1 with TRBJ2-3, with 9 bases matching TRBD2. The V gene end was trimmed by 2 bases and the J gene end by 2 bases; junction bases not matched to a gene: 5. The germline V gene has CDR1 MGHRA and CDR2 YSYEKL. There are 16 residues in the CDR3. CDR3 protein: CASSQSGLANTDTQYF. The CDR3, as DNA: TGCGCCAGCAGCCAATCAGGACTAGCGAACACAGATACGCAGTATTTT.